The T cell receptor (beta chain) under discussion was sequenced for a study of control samples from healthy donors and cancer patients. The data were produced by immunoSEQ multiplex PCR, yet TCRdb's version contains in-frame clones alone and is incomplete. The table has about 130,000 clones, about 92% seen once. This CDR3 region has 14 residues. The junction had 7 bases not matched to a gene; V was cut back by 4 bases and J by 5 bases. In germline, CDR1 is SNHLY, CDR2 FYNNEI. This clone has just one count. The sequence was obtained from an older man with head and neck cancer. V and J are TRBV2 and TRBJ2-5; 7 bases are shared with TRBD1. The sequenced sample was PBMCs. Here the CDR3 reads CASSANRGRETQYF. CDR3 sequence (DNA): TGTGCCAGCAGTGCTAACAGGGGAAGGGAGACCCAGTACTTC.